Included here is one TCR beta chain sequence, with context. Its target is unknown. This specimen comes from a study of T-cell memory formation after mild COVID-19. TCRdb independently ran MiXCR on the 5' RACE reads; one entry per CDR3 protein. Found here are 270,000 or so distinct CDR3 sequences, over 15% of them singletons; the top ten hold under 25%. Study conclusions and caveats: The study found balanced CD4/CD8 in clones contracting day 15 to 85 and a CD4+ lean in later expanders. There were some responding clones in pre-infection memory, which suggested that cross-reactive memory had joined. Among contracting clones, CD4+ were mainly CM/EM and CD8+ enriched in EMRA. The authors did not confirm SARS-CoV-2 specificity of second-wave clones peaking day 37.

Germline-derived CDR1 and CDR2 are LGHNA and YSLEER. CDR3 length equals 19 residues. The V and J ends lost 2 bases and 2 bases respectively, with 19 bases between them. Sequenced input: PBMCs or a T cell subset sorted from them (not recorded which). The chain links TRBV4-3 to TRBJ2-6; no clear D gene. The sequence was collected from a man younger than 35 who had mild COVID-19 (a few samples of this study predate the infection). Cell type and time point are not known. The CDR3 sequence is CASSQLLGTSLPGANVLTF. CDR3 bases: TGCGCCAGCAGCCAACTTTTGGGCACATCTCTCCCTGGGGCCAACGTCCTGACTTTC.